Following are 21 T cell receptor beta chains from one sample sequenced in a study of blood T cells in healthy people across ages. A sample-barcoded 5' primer and a J-beta primer mix were used in a second PCR of roughly 7 to 11 cycles. TCRdb redid the calling of the 5' RACE reads with MiXCR, one entry per CDR3 protein. Of about 780,000 distinct CDR3 sequences in the sample, approximately 67% were seen once. The sample comprised blood. The origin of the receptors is a man aged 25 to 40 in good health.

The rearrangement joins TRBV18 to TRBJ2-7; tentatively, D is TRBD1 (5 bases). The J call is uncertain, as TRBJ2-5 better fits the DNA end. The CDR3 loop spans 14 amino acids. Germline V CDR1 and CDR2: KGHSH, LQKENI. CDR3 sequence: CASSPLRTSETQYF. DNA for the CDR3: TGTGCCAGCTCACCACTCCGGACAAGTGAGACCCAGTACTTC.

The chain carries TRBV4-3 and TRBJ2-7, with D possibly being TRBD2 (7 bases). V was pared by 0 bases and J by 9 bases, with 18 bases between. CDR1 LGHNA and CDR2 YSLEER come from the germline V gene. CDR3 length: 15 residues. CDR3 sequence: CASSQDKLRGRVQYF. The CDR3 DNA is TGCGCCAGCAGCCAAGATAAGTTGCGGGGGCGCGTGCAGTACTTC.

This chain uses TRBV9 with TRBJ1-1; D uncertain. Trimming removed 0 bases from V and 5 bases from J, with 14 bases in between. The CDR3 is 15 residues long. Germline V gene data show CDR1 as SGDLS and CDR2 as YYNGEE. The CDR3 spells CASSVDLRTGTEAFF. The CDR3 nucleotides read TGTGCCAGCAGCGTAGACCTCAGGACGGGAACTGAAGCTTTCTTT. Full variable domain (outside the CDR3, taken from reference TRBV9 and TRBJ1-1): DSGVTQTPKHLITATGQRVTLRCSPRSGDLSVYWYQQSLDQGLQFLIQYYNGEERAKGNILERFSAQQFPDLHSELNLSSLELGDSALYFCASSVDLRTGTEAFFGQGTRLTVV.

The genes are TRBV2 and TRBJ2-6; D not certain. Trimming cost V 7 bases and J 1 base, with 14 bases left between them. The CDR3 consists of 16 residues. Germline CDR1 is SNHLY and CDR2 is FYNNEI. The CDR3 DNA reads TGTGCCAGCAAATCCTTAAACATGTCTGGGGCCAACGTCCTGACTTTC. Protein: CASKSLNMSGANVLTF.

This chain joins TRBV4-2 and TRBJ2-5; 7 positions agree with TRBD1. The J segment lost 4 bases and the V segment lost 7 bases, leaving 9 bases of the junction unmatched. The germline gives CDR1 LGHNA, CDR2 YNFKEQ. The CDR3 loop spans 14 amino acids. The CDR3 coding sequence is TGTGCCAGCAACCAGCGACAGGGTATAGAGACCCAGTACTTC. This codes for CASNQRQGIETQYF.

This clonotype was recorded only once. The genes are TRBV6-6 and TRBJ2-7; D uncertain. The J call may be in error: the DNA end matches TRBJ2-5 better. This CDR3 comprises 10 residues. The germline V gene has CDR1 MNHNY and CDR2 SVGAGI (reference sequence). The CDR3 nucleotides are TGTGCCTATGGGTCGGAGACCCAGTACTTC. Its translation is CAYGSETQYF.

The chain employs TRBV4-3 and TRBJ2-1; 7 bases agree with TRBD2. The V gene's germline CDR1 is LGHNA and CDR2 YSLEER. With V trimmed by 1 base and J by 10 bases, 7 bases remained unmatched. This CDR3 is built from 14 residues. The CDR3 region has the DNA TGCGCCAGCAGCCAAGGGGAGGGATCCTACGAGCAGTTCTTC. Translated, it gives CASSQGEGSYEQFF.

The chain couples TRBV20-1 to TRBJ2-7; the D is unclear. The CDR3 totals 12 residues. In germline, CDR1 is DFQATT, CDR2 SNEGSKA (reference sequence). The V and J ends lost 5 bases and 2 bases respectively, with 10 bases between them. As DNA, the CDR3 is TGCAGTGCTCCCTCGGGCGCCTACGAGCAGTACTTC. Its translation: CSAPSGAYEQYF.

The J gene is TRBJ2-1, the V gene TRBV5-1, with 9 nucleotides matching TRBD2. The CDR3 sequence is 14 residues long. V lost 6 bases, J lost 1 base, and 2 bases stayed unmatched. Germline V CDR1 and CDR2: SGHRS, YFSETQ. The CDR3 nucleotides are TGCGCCAGCACAGCGGGGGGTTCCTACAATGAGCAGTTCTTC. It specifies CASTAGGSYNEQFF.

The chain links TRBV24-1 to TRBJ2-7; 7 positions agree with TRBD1. Trimming removed 4 bases from V and 3 bases from J; junction bases left unmatched: 2. The CDR3 spans 13 residues. Germline assignment: CDR1 KGHDR and CDR2 SFDVKD. CDR3 coding DNA: TGTGCCACCAGTGACAACAGGGGCTACGAGCAGTACTTC. Translating it yields CATSDNRGYEQYF.

This clonotype was detected ten times or more. The rearrangement links TRBV3-1 to TRBJ1-4; D gene uncertain. CDR1 is LGHDT and CDR2 is YNNKEL in the germline V gene (reference sequence). Trimming left V 1 base short and J 11 bases short, with 8 bases between. CDR3 length: 12 amino acids. CDR3 sequence reads: CASSQGPWKLFF. The CDR3 DNA reads TGTGCCAGCAGCCAAGGCCCCTGGAAACTGTTTTTT.

In its sample, this clonotype was seen a few times. This chain connects TRBV5-1 to TRBJ2-1; 9 positions agree with TRBD1. With 3 bases clipped from V and 7 bases from J, the junction kept 5 bases outside the gene matches. The CDR3 covers 14 residues. Germline V lookup: CDR1 SGHRS, CDR2 YFSETQ. CDR3 nucleotides: TGCGCCAGCAGCTCGGACAGGGGTCAGAATGAGCAGTTCTTC. Residues: CASSSDRGQNEQFF.

V is TRBV7-2 and J is TRBJ2-6; D ambiguous. This CDR3 contains 14 residues. The ends were cut back, 0 bases at V and 12 bases at J, with 12 bases in the middle. Germline V gene sequence: CDR1 SGHTA, CDR2 FQGNSA. The CDR3 is CASSLASGSRVLTF. DNA for the CDR3: TGTGCCAGCAGCTTAGCCTCCGGATCACGCGTCCTGACTTTC. Full variable domain (remainder filled in from reference TRBV7-2 and TRBJ2-6): GAGVSQSPSNKVTEKGKDVELRCDPISGHTALYWYRQSLGQGLEFLIYFQGNSAPDKSGLPSDRFSAERTGGSVSTLTIQRTQQEDSAVYLCASSLASGSRVLTFGAGSRLTVL.

The V and J genes are TRBV27 and TRBJ1-6; D ambiguous. The CDR3 is made up of 15 amino acids. Germline loops: CDR1 MNHEY, CDR2 SMNVEV (reference sequence). The V end lost 5 bases, the J end lost 0 bases, and 8 bases lay between the germline ends. The CDR3 DNA reads as TGTGCCAGCAGTACGGCCGTCTCCTATAATTCACCCCTCCACTTT. Amino acids: CASSTAVSYNSPLHF.

This clonotype showed up just a few times. The DNA of the CDR3 is TGTGCCAGCAGTGTCGGACAGGAGAGCTCCTATAATTCACCCCTCCACTTT. Translating gives CASSVGQESSYNSPLHF. The rearrangement joins TRBV2 to TRBJ1-6; 7 bases match TRBD1. V lost 4 bases, J lost 0 bases, and 6 bases stayed unmatched. Germline-derived CDR1 and CDR2 are SNHLY and FYNNEI. The CDR3 loop spans 17 amino acids.

This clonotype has a single count. The chain links TRBV5-1 to TRBJ1-4, with 10 bases fitting TRBD1. This CDR3 contains 15 residues. CDR1 and CDR2 (germline): SGHRS, YFSETQ. The junction had 8 bases not matched to a gene; V was cut back by 4 bases and J by 8 bases. The CDR3 nucleotides are TGCGCCAGCAGCGATCCGGGACAGGGGCCCGAAAAACTGTTTTTT. Residues: CASSDPGQGPEKLFF.

The chain couples TRBV13 to TRBJ2-3, with TRBD2 identical over 9 bases. V was clipped by 11 bases and J by 4 bases; unmatched bases: 4. CDR1 and CDR2 from the germline V gene are PRHDT and FYEKMQ (reference sequence). CDR3 size: 12 residues. Here the CDR3 reads CAGGGAADTQYF. CDR3 DNA: TGTGCCGGCGGGGGGGCCGCAGATACGCAGTATTTT.

Worth noting for this clonotype: Being one base from a much bigger clone, this may be a read error. This rearrangement joins TRBV6-5 to TRBJ1-1, with 8 bases identical to TRBD1. Germline CDR1 is MNHEY and CDR2 is SVGAGI. Trimming at V came to 5 bases and at J to 3 bases, leaving 8 bases not matched to a gene. The CDR3 runs to 15 residues. In nucleotides, the CDR3 is TGTGCCAGCAGTACCGCTACAGGGGGGGACACTGAAGCTTTCTTT. It translates to CASSTATGGDTEAFF.

V gene TRBV4-3 combines with J gene TRBJ2-3, with D unclear. The CDR3 has 14 residues. Per the germline V gene, CDR1 is LGHNA and CDR2 is YSLEER. V was trimmed by 3 bases and J by 2 bases, leaving 9 bases between them. The CDR3 reads CASSHRLLTDTQYF. The CDR3 DNA sequence: TGCGCCAGCAGCCATAGACTCCTCACAGATACGCAGTATTTT.

The chain links TRBV9 to TRBJ2-2, with D possibly being TRBD1 or TRBD2 (6 bases each). Germline V gene lookup returns CDR1 SGDLS and CDR2 YYNGEE. The V end was cut by 2 bases, the J end by 2 bases, with 16 bases between. The CDR3 is 17 amino acids. CDR3 DNA sequence: TGTGCCAGCAGCGTTTGGGGGGTGGGGACAAACACCGGGGAGCTGTTTTTT. Its protein product is CASSVWGVGTNTGELFF.

This chain links TRBV7-8 with TRBJ2-1; weak D call: TRBD2 (5 bases). V was cut by 3 bases and J by 5 bases, with 20 bases left in between. Germline values: CDR1 SGHVS, CDR2 FQNEAQ. The CDR3 covers 17 residues. CDR3 coding DNA: TGTGCCAGCAGCTTGTTTAAGAGCCGCGCGGGTCACAATGAGCAGTTCTTC. Translated, it gives CASSLFKSRAGHNEQFF.